A single sample gave rise to the 17 T cell receptor beta chains below, sequenced in a study of T cells in Graves' hyperthyroidism and ophthalmopathy. TCR beta CDR3 regions were amplified from RNA transcripts. In the first-round RT-PCR of the TCR CDR3, the HTBI primer set was used. A single record per CDR3 protein comes from TCRdb applying MiXCR to the multiplex PCR reads. The sample records some 500,000 distinct CDR3 sequences, approximately 25% being singletons. Sequencing was done on a sample of blood. These receptors all come from a woman aged 25 to 39 with Graves' ophthalmopathy.

The rearrangement uses TRBV9 and TRBJ2-2, with D perhaps matching TRBD2 (5 bases). CDR1 is SGDLS, CDR2 YYNGEE, per germline. Deletions cut 0 bases from V and 2 bases from J, with 11 bases between. This CDR3 has 16 residues. CDR3 in DNA: TGTGCCAGCAGCGTAGTGGGAGCTGTTAACACCGGGGAGCTGTTTTTT. Residues: CASSVVGAVNTGELFF.

This clonotype was counted many times. The chain has TRBV6-1 and TRBJ1-1, with unresolved D. From germline, CDR1 is MNHNS and CDR2 SASEGT. V was pared by 4 bases and J by 2 bases, with 5 bases between. This CDR3 is built from 12 residues. The CDR3 reads CASSGQNTEAFF. The DNA of the CDR3 is TGTGCCAGCAGTGGGCAAAACACTGAAGCTTTCTTT.

The V call is TRBV12-3 or TRBV12-4, the J call TRBJ2-7, with 9 nucleotides matching TRBD2. Trimming removed 7 bases from V and 2 bases from J; junction bases left unmatched: 6. The length of the CDR3 is 14 residues. The DNA of the CDR3 is TGTGCCAGCACCTTAGCGGGAGCCACCTACGAGCAGTACTTC. Protein: CASTLAGATYEQYF.

The J gene is TRBJ2-7, the V gene TRBV14; TRBD2 matches at 7 bases. The CDR3 runs 15 residues. The trim removed 2 bases at V and 0 bases at J, leaving 4 bases unmatched. Germline CDR1 and CDR2: SGHDN and FVKESK. CDR3 residues: CASSQLGDYSYEQYF. The CDR3 coding sequence is TGTGCCAGCAGCCAATTGGGGGACTACTCCTACGAGCAGTACTTC.

This clonotype was seen repeatedly, ten times or more. The gene calls are TRBV6-1 and TRBJ1-2; weak D call: TRBD1 (5 bases). V was pared by 0 bases and J by 3 bases, with 8 bases between. The CDR3 is made up of 14 amino acids. The germline gives CDR1 MNHNS, CDR2 SASEGT. DNA of the CDR3: TGTGCCAGCAGTGAAGCACTAGGGGACTATGGCTACACCTTC. This gives the protein CASSEALGDYGYTF.

The J gene is TRBJ2-5, the V gene TRBV29-1; D is perhaps TRBD1 (6 bases). Germline CDR1 is SQVTM and CDR2 is ANQGSEA. CDR3 size: 12 residues. Trimming shortened V by 3 bases and J by 5 bases, and 10 bases separated the two germline ends. The DNA of the CDR3 is TGCAGCGTTGAGGTGGGGGCGGAGACCCAGTACTTC. Translating it yields CSVEVGAETQYF.

This clonotype was counted many times. The genes are TRBV6-2 or TRBV6-3 and TRBJ2-7; 7 bases match TRBD1. CDR1 and CDR2 (germline): MNHEY, SVGEGT. The junction had 10 bases not matched to a gene; V was cut back by 5 bases and J by 3 bases. This CDR3 is 15 amino acids long. In DNA, the CDR3 is TGTGCCAGCAGTCAGAGGGGGCGACTCTACTACGAGCAGTACTTC. Protein: CASSQRGRLYYEQYF.

Ten or more counts support this clonotype. The chain links TRBV28 to TRBJ2-7, with D possibly TRBD2 on 6 matching bases. The CDR3 has 13 residues. The germline gives CDR1 MDHEN, CDR2 SYDVKM. The V gene lost 6 bases and the J gene lost 1 base, with 10 bases spanning the gap. The CDR3 reads CASREGLSYEQYF. CDR3 DNA: TGTGCCAGCAGGGAGGGGTTATCCTACGAGCAGTACTTC.

This clonotype has a count of ten or more. The rearrangement links TRBV7-2 to TRBJ1-5, with D uncertain. The CDR3 has 14 amino acids. Germline CDR1 reads SGHTA; CDR2 reads FQGNSA. Trimming took 3 bases from V and 0 from J, leaving 6 bases between them. Here the CDR3 reads CASSFMSSNQPQHF. The CDR3 DNA follows: TGTGCCAGCAGCTTCATGAGTAGCAATCAGCCCCAGCATTTT.

In this sample, this clonotype turned up many times. V gene TRBV30 combines with J gene TRBJ1-1; D gene ambiguous. Between the trimmed V and J ends, which lost 0 bases and 5 bases, there was a span of 7 bases. The length of the CDR3 is 12 residues. Looked up from germline, CDR1 is GTSNPN and CDR2 is SVGIG (reference sequence). CDR3 in DNA: TGTGCCTGGAGTGTTGCGGGAACTGAAGCTTTCTTT. Translated: CAWSVAGTEAFF.

This clonotype was seen many times. The CDR3 sequence: CASSYSVNSNQPQHF. The DNA of the CDR3 is TGTGCCAGCAGTTACTCGGTCAATAGCAATCAGCCCCAGCATTTT. This rearrangement joins TRBV6-5 to TRBJ1-5; D remains ambiguous. Germline-derived CDR1 and CDR2 are MNHEY and SVGAGI. The CDR3 extends over 15 amino acids. Trimming removed 0 bases from V and 0 bases from J, with 6 bases in between.

This clonotype was recorded at least ten times. This chain uses TRBV6-1 with TRBJ1-2; D is unclear. The V and J ends lost 2 bases and 8 bases respectively, with 12 bases between them. CDR3 length: 13 residues. In germline, CDR1 is MNHNS, CDR2 SASEGT. The CDR3: CASSELFFGGYTF. The CDR3 DNA reads as TGTGCCAGCAGTGAATTATTTTTCGGGGGCTACACCTTC.

The V call is TRBV7-3, the J call TRBJ1-2, with unresolved D. V was cut by 1 base and J by 4 bases, with 7 bases left in between. The CDR3 spans 13 residues. Germline V gene lookup returns CDR1 SGHTA and CDR2 FQGTGA. CDR3 sequence (DNA): TGTGCCAGCAGCTTAAATCAGGTCTATGGCTACACCTTC. This sequence encodes CASSLNQVYGYTF.

This clonotype was counted many times. The rearrangement links TRBV11-2 to TRBJ2-2; 8 bases align to TRBD1. Unmatched junction bases numbered 2, after V lost 2 bases and J lost 6 bases. The CDR3 is 14 amino acids. Germline-derived CDR1 and CDR2 are SGHAT and FQNNGV. CDR3 DNA: TGTGCCAGCAGCTTACCGACAGGGGCCGGGGAGCTGTTTTTT. It translates to CASSLPTGAGELFF.

This sequence joins TRBV30 and TRBJ2-7, with D possibly being TRBD2 (6 bases). V was cut by 2 bases and J by 3 bases, with 8 bases left in between. The germline CDR1 and CDR2 sequences are GTSNPN and SVGIG (reference sequence). The CDR3 is 12 residues long. This CDR3 reads CAWSIGGYEQYF. The CDR3 DNA follows: TGTGCCTGGAGTATCGGGGGCTACGAGCAGTACTTC.

V is TRBV12-3 or TRBV12-4 and J is TRBJ2-7; D is undetermined. CDR3 length: 11 amino acids. Trimming shortened V by 7 bases and J by 7 bases, and 11 bases separated the two germline ends. CDR3 DNA sequence: TGTGCCAGCAATGGCGTGGGAGAGCAGTACTTC. Amino acid sequence: CASNGVGEQYF.

This clonotype was observed at least ten times. The V gene is TRBV25-1, the J gene TRBJ2-5; TRBD1 aligns across 8 bases. Germline V gene sequence: CDR1 MGHDK, CDR2 SYGVNS. The trim removed 4 bases at V and 3 bases at J, leaving 10 bases unmatched. This CDR3 is built from 16 residues. CDR3 in amino acids: CASSASRGRPEETQYF. The CDR3 bases are TGTGCCAGCAGTGCTTCCAGGGGGCGGCCCGAAGAGACCCAGTACTTC. The variable domain in full, with the rest retrieved from reference TRBV25-1 and TRBJ2-5, is EADIYQTPRYLVIGTGKKITLECSQTMGHDKMYWYQQDPGMELHLIHYSYGVNSTEKGDLSSESTVSRIRTEHFPLTLESARPSHTSQYLCASSASRGRPEETQYFGPGTRLLVL.